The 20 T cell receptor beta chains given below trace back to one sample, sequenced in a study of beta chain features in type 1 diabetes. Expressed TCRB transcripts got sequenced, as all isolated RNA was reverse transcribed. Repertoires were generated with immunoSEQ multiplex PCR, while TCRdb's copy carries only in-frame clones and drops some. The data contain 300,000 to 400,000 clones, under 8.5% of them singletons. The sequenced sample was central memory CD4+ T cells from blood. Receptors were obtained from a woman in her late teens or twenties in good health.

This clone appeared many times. The chain's CDR3 is CASKSSGAGANVLTF. CDR3 in DNA: TGTGCCAGCAAGTCGTCCGGGGCTGGGGCCAACGTCCTGACTTTC. This chain uses TRBV27 with TRBJ2-6; tentative D call: TRBD2 (5 bases). Germline loops: CDR1 MNHEY, CDR2 SMNVEV (reference sequence). The CDR3 is made up of 15 amino acids. Trimming removed 7 bases from V and 2 bases from J, with 12 bases in between.

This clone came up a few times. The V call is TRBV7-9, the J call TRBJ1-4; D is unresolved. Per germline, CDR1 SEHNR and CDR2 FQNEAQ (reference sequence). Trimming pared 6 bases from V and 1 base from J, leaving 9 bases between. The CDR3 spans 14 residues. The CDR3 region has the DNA TGTGCCAGCAGTCCTTGGGTAACTAATGAAAAACTGTTTTTT. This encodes CASSPWVTNEKLFF.

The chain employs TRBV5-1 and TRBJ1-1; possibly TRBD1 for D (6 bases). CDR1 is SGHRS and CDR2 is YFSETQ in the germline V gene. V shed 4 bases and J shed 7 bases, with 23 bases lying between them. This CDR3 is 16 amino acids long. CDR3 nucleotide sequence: TGCGCCAGCAGCCAACAGGGTATAGGGGTTGCTGGTGAAGCTTTCTTT. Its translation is CASSQQGIGVAGEAFF.

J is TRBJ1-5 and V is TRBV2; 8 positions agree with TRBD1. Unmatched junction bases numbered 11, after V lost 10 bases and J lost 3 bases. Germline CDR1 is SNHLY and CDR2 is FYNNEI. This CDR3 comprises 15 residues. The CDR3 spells CATTDRAVFNQPQHF. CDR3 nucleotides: TGTGCCACTACGGACAGGGCGGTATTCAATCAGCCCCAGCATTTT.

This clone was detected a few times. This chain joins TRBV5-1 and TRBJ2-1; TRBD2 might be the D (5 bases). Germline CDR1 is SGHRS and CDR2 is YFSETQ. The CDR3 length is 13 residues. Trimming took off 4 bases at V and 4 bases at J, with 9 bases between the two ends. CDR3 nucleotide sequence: TGCGCCAGCAGCCCAGGACTTTACAATGAGCAGTTCTTC. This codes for CASSPGLYNEQFF.

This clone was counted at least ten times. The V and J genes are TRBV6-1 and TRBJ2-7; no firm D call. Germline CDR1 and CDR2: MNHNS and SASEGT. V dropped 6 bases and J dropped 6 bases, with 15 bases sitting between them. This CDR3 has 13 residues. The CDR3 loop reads CASSPTAGFEQYF. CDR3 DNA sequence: TGTGCCAGCAGCCCCACTGCCGGGTTCGAGCAGTACTTC.

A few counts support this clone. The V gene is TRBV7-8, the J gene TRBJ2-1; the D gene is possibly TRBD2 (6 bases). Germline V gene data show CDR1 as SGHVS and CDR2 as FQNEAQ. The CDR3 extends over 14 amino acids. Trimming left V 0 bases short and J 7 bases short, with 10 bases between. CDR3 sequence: CASSLAGGLNEQFF. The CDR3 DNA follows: TGTGCCAGCAGCTTAGCGGGAGGACTAAATGAGCAGTTCTTC.

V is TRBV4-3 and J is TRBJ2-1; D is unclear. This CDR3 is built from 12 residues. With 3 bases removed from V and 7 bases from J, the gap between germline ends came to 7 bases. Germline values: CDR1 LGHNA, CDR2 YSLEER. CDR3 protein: CASSHRPNEQFF. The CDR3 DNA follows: TGCGCCAGCAGCCACCGGCCGAATGAGCAGTTCTTC.

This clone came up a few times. The DNA of the CDR3 is TGTGCCAGCAGCCAAGAGCCTCTAGCGGGAGATACGCAGTATTTT. Translating it yields CASSQEPLAGDTQYF. V gene TRBV4-2 combines with J gene TRBJ2-3, with 8 bases lining up with TRBD2. After removal of 0 bases from V and 5 bases from J, the junction contained 4 bases not matched to a gene. Per the germline V gene, CDR1 is LGHNA and CDR2 is YNFKEQ. This CDR3 comprises 15 residues.

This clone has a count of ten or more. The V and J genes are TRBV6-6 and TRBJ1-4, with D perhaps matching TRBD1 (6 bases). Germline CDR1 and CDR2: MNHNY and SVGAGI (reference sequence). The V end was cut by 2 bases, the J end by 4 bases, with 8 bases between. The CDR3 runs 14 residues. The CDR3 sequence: CASSYGQHNEKLFF. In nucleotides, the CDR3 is TGTGCCAGCAGTTACGGACAGCATAATGAAAAACTGTTTTTT.

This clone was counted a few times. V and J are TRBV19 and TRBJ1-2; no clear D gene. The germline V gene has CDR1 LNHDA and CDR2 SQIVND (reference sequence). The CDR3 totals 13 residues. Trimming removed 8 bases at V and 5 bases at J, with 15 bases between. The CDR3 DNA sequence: TGTGCCAGTGGAAACCGGGAGCCGTATGGCTACACCTTC. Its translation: CASGNREPYGYTF.

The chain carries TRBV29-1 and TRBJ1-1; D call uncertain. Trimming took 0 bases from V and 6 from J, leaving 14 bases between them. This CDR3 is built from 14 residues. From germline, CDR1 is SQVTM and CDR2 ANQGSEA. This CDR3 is CSVEDHVGISEAFF. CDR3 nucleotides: TGCAGCGTTGAAGATCACGTGGGCATCTCTGAAGCTTTCTTT.

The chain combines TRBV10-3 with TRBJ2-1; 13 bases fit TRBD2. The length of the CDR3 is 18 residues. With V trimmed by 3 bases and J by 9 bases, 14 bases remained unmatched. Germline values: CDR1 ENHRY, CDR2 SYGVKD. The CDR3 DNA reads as TGTGCCATCAGTGATTGGCGTGGGACTAGCGGGATAACGAGTGAGCAGTTCTTC. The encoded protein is CAISDWRGTSGITSEQFF.

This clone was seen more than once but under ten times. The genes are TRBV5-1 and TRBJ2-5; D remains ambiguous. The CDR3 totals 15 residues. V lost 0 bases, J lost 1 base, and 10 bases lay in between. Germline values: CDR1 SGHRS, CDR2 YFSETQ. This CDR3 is CASSLGVVRQETQYF. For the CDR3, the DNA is TGCGCCAGCAGCTTGGGTGTGGTACGCCAAGAGACCCAGTACTTC.

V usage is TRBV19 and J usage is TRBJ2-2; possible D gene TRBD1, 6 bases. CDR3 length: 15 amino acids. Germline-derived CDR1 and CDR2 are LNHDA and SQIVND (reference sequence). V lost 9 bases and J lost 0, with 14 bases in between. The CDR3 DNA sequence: TGTGCCAGCAAACAACAGGGACCGAACACCGGGGAGCTGTTTTTT. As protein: CASKQQGPNTGELFF.

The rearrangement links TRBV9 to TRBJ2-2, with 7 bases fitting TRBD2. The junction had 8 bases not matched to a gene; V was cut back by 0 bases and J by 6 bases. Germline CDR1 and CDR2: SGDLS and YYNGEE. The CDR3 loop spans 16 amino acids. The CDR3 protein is CASSVGGRAGAGELFF. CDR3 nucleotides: TGTGCCAGCAGCGTAGGAGGGAGGGCGGGAGCCGGGGAGCTGTTTTTT.

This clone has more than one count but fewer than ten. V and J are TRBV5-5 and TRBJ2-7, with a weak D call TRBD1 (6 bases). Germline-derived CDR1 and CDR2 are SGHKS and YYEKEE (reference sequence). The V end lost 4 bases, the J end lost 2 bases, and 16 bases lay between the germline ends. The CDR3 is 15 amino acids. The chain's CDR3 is CASSKQSGDPYEQYF. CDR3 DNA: TGTGCCAGCAGCAAGCAGTCAGGGGATCCCTACGAGCAGTACTTC. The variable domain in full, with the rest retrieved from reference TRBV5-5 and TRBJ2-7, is DAGVTQSPTHLIKTRGQQVTLRCSPISGHKSVSWYQQVLGQGPQFIFQYYEKEERGRGNFPDRFSARQFPNYSSELNVNALLLGDSALYLCASSKQSGDPYEQYFGPGTRLTVT.

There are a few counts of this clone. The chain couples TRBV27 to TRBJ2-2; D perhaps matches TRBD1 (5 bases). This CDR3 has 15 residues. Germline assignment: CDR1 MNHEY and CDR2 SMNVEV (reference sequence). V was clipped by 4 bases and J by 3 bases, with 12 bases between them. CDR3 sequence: CASSSAGWHTGELFF. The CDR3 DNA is TGTGCCAGCAGTTCGGCAGGGTGGCACACCGGGGAGCTGTTTTTT.

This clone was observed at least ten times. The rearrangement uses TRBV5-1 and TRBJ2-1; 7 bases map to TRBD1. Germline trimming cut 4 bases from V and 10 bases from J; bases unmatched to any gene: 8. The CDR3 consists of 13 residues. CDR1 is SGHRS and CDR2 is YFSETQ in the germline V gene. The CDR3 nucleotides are TGCGCCAGCAGCACCACAGGGGTAGGAGAGCAGTTCTTC. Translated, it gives CASSTTGVGEQFF.

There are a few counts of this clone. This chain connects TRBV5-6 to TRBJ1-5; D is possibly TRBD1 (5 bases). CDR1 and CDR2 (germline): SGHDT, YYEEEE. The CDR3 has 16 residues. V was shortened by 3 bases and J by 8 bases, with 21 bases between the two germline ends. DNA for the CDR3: TGTGCCAGCAGCTCCGTCGGGGCCCAGGAAATAGAGCCCCAGCATTTT. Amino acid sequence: CASSSVGAQEIEPQHF.